A single sample gave rise to the 5 T cell receptor beta chains below, sequenced in a study of cytomegalovirus exposure and HLA in healthy donors. The PCR made use of 60 Vbeta and 13 Jbeta primers. Sequencing used immunoSEQ multiplex PCR; TCRdb keeps in-frame clones, though not all of them. The sample shows under 150,000 clones, more than 70% of them seen only once. Material: PBMCs. These receptors came from a human donor in good health.

The genes are TRBV27 and TRBJ1-5; D possibly corresponds to TRBD1 (5 bases). This CDR3 contains 14 residues. Trimming left V 3 bases short and J 7 bases short, with 13 bases between. The germline V gene has CDR1 MNHEY and CDR2 SMNVEV (reference sequence). CDR3 amino acids: CASSFGSRGQPQHF. CDR3 DNA: TGTGCCAGCAGTTTCGGTAGTCGGGGGCAGCCCCAGCATTTT.

The V call is TRBV11-2, the J call TRBJ1-1, with D possibly TRBD1 on 6 matching bases. V lost 1 base and J lost 11, with 11 bases in between. There are 12 residues in the CDR3. CDR1 is SGHAT, CDR2 FQNNGV, per germline. The CDR3 nucleotides are TGTGCCAGCAGCTTAGGCGGTGGACAGGCTTTCTTT. Residues: CASSLGGGQAFF.

The V and J genes are TRBV5-1 and TRBJ1-2; 8 bases line up with TRBD1. V was clipped by 0 bases and J by 6 bases; unmatched bases: 10. Germline V gene data show CDR1 as SGHRS and CDR2 as YFSETQ. The CDR3 covers 16 residues. The CDR3 spells CASSLANTGGSNGYTF. The CDR3 DNA is TGCGCCAGCAGCTTGGCCAATACAGGGGGTTCAAATGGCTACACCTTC.

The gene calls are TRBV18 and TRBJ1-6, with 10 positions matching TRBD1. V shed 6 bases and J 9 bases; nucleotides not matched to a gene: 8. CDR3 length: 15 residues. Germline loops: CDR1 KGHSH, CDR2 LQKENI. The CDR3 loop reads CASSPGTGEGSPLHF. For the CDR3, the DNA is TGTGCCAGCTCGCCTGGGACAGGGGAGGGTTCACCCCTCCACTTT.

J is TRBJ1-2 and V is TRBV27; a possible D gene is TRBD1 (6 bases). V lost 8 bases to trimming and J lost 3 bases, with 10 bases between them. There are 12 residues in the CDR3. Germline V gene lookup returns CDR1 MNHEY and CDR2 SMNVEV (reference sequence). The CDR3 sequence is CASQGLDYGYTF. In DNA form, the CDR3 reads TGTGCCAGCCAGGGGTTAGACTATGGCTACACCTTC.